Presented here are 4 T cell receptor beta chains from one specimen sequenced in a study of blood T cells in healthy people across ages (dated by TCRdb to about 2015). Libraries were prepared through 5' RACE. A second PCR of about 6 to 11 cycles was run with a J-beta primer mix and a sample-barcoded 5' primer. The raw public reads went through TCRdb reprocessing: fastp at Q25, MiXCR clone calling, in-frame beta chains kept. Rows matching on CDR3 protein sequence are summarized as one entry with the most common DNA and genes. The sample profile shows 1,800,000 or so distinct CDR3 sequences; about two fifths of them were found once. The top ten hold about 23% of the sample. Sequenced material: blood. The receptors derive from a human donor in good health.

The chain links TRBV4-2 to TRBJ1-1; the match to TRBD1 covers 8 bases. The CDR3 has 14 residues. V lost 7 bases, J lost 8 bases, and 12 bases stayed unmatched. Germline assignment: CDR1 LGHNA and CDR2 YNFKEQ. CDR3 in DNA: TGTGCCAGCATCAAAGAAGGACAGGGAGGAGAAGCTTTCTTT. Translation gives CASIKEGQGGEAFF.

This clonotype was observed at least ten times. J is TRBJ2-1 and V is TRBV7-2, with 7 bases aligning to TRBD2. After removal of 2 bases from V and 4 bases from J, the junction contained 2 bases not matched to a gene. There are 14 residues in the CDR3. Germline V gene lookup returns CDR1 SGHTA and CDR2 FQGNSA. This CDR3 is CASSLRGDYNEQFF. CDR3 nucleotides: TGTGCCAGCAGCTTACGGGGGGATTACAATGAGCAGTTCTTC.

The chain links TRBV10-3 to TRBJ1-2, with unresolved D. Trimming took 6 bases from V and 10 from J, leaving 18 bases between them. The CDR3 is made up of 13 amino acids. The germline V gene has CDR1 ENHRY and CDR2 SYGVKD. Here the CDR3 DNA reads TGTGCCATCAGATTCTCCTCTGAGGGAGACTACACCTTC. Its translation: CAIRFSSEGDYTF.

This rearrangement joins TRBV19 to TRBJ1-5; D is uncertain. The V gene lost 7 bases and the J gene lost 2 bases, with 6 bases spanning the gap. CDR3 size: 12 residues. The germline V gene has CDR1 LNHDA and CDR2 SQIVND (reference sequence). The CDR3 loop is CASKEGNQPQHF. CDR3 DNA sequence: TGTGCCAGTAAAGAGGGCAATCAGCCCCAGCATTTT.